This T cell receptor beta chain was identified during a study of blood T cell repertoires in COVID-19. Study-wide context: The study drew acute and convalescent COVID-19 samples from the United States, Italy and Spain. Nucleic acid was either cDNA or gDNA, and it came from T cells, B-cell-depleted T cells, or PBMCs.

In germline, CDR1 is SGHDT, CDR2 YYEEEE. Deletions cut 0 bases from V and 4 bases from J, with 10 bases between. CDR3 length: 14 residues. In the original processing: Researchers report that nucleated cell counts were estimated from reference gene primer amplification. Some clones are missing from TCRdb's copy, which holds only in-frame ones; the method was immunoSEQ multiplex PCR. That table furnishes V, J and clone size, whereas the DNA furnished D and trimming. The sample has 98,000 or so clones; roughly 80% are singletons. This TCR came from a woman older than 75 with active or convalescent COVID-19. J is TRBJ1-1 and V is TRBV5-6; D unclear. Sequenced sample: peripheral blood. The CDR3 is CASSLVEGGTEAFF. DNA of the CDR3: TGTGCCAGCAGCTTGGTGGAGGGCGGCACTGAAGCTTTCTTT.